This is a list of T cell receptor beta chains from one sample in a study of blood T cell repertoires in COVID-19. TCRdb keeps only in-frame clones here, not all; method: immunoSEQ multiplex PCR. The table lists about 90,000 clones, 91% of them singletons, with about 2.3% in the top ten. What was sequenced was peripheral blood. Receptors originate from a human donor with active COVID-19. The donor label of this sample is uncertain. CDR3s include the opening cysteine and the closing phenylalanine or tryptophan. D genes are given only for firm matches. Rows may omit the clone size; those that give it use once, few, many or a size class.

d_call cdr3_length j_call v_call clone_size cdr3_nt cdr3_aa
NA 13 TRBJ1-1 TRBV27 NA TGTGCCAGCAGCCAGAACAGGGACACTGAAGCTTTCTTT CASSQNRDTEAFF
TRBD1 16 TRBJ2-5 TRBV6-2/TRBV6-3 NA TGTGCCAGCAGCCTTGGGACAGGGAGTTTACGAGAGACCCAGTACTTC CASSLGTGSLRETQYF
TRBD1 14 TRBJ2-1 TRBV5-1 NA TGCGCCAGCAGCTTTGGACAGGATTACAATGAGCAGTTCTTC CASSFGQDYNEQFF
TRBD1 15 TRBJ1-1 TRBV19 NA TGTGCCAGTAGTATGGGGCAGGGGGCCTTCGCTGAAGCTTTCTTT CASSMGQGAFAEAFF
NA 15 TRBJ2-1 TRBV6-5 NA TGTGCCAGCGAAACAGGCGAAAGCTCCTACAATGAGCAGTTCTTC CASETGESSYNEQFF
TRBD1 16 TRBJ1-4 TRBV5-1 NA TGCGCCAGCAGCCCACAGGGGCGGGGCTCTAATGAAAAACTGTTTTTT CASSPQGRGSNEKLFF
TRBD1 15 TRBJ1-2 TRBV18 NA TGTGCCAGCTCACCCCAGGACAGGGAAGGGTATGGCTACACCTTC CASSPQDREGYGYTF
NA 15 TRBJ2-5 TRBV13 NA TGTGCCAGCAGCTTAGGAGGGGCCGGAGAAGAGACCCAGTACTTC CASSLGGAGEETQYF
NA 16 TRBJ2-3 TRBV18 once TGTGCCAGCTCACCACGGAGCCAGGGTAGCACAGATACGCAGTATTTT CASSPRSQGSTDTQYF
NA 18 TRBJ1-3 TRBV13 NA TGTGCCAGCAGCTTAGCGGCTACGGGGTTCGTTACTGGAAACACCATATATTTT CASSLAATGFVTGNTIYF
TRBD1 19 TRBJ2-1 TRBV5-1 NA TGCGCCAGCAGCTACCAACCACTGACAGGGCGAAGCTCCTACAATGAGCAGTTCTTC CASSYQPLTGRSSYNEQFF
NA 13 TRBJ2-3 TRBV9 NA TGTGCCAGCGCGGAGTCTAGCACAGATACGCAGTATTTT CASAESSTDTQYF
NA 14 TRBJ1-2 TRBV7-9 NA TGTGCCAGCAGCTTACCAGGGGCTAACTATGGCTACACCTTC CASSLPGANYGYTF
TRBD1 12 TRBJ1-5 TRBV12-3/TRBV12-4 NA TGTGCCAGCAGTTTAGGACAGGGTTCCCAGCATTTT CASSLGQGSQHF
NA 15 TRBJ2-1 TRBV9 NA TGTGCCAGCAGCTCCCACGGTTACCCACTCAATGAGCAGTTCTTC CASSSHGYPLNEQFF
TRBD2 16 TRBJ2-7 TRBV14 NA TGTGCCAGCAGCCAAGAGGCGCTAGCGGGGCTATACGAGCAGTACTTC CASSQEALAGLYEQYF
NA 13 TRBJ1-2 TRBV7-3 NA TGTGCCAGCAGCCCGACGGGAAGTGGGGGCTACACCTTC CASSPTGSGGYTF
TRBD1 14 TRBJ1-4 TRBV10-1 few TGCGCCAGCAGTGAGGCCGGGACAGGCGAAAAACTGTTTTTT CASSEAGTGEKLFF